The T cell receptor beta chain described here comes from a study of vaccination effects on CD4 cells after COVID-19. On the study more broadly: ViraFEST used viral peptide pools to expand antigen-specific CD4+ T cells before sequencing. Sampling occurred a median 72 days post second dose, range 14 to 241.

Generated by immunoSEQ multiplex PCR, the TCRdb table keeps only in-frame clones and is missing some. The table records 40,000 to 45,000 clones, around two thirds of them present only once. This clone occurred many times. Its antigen is undetermined. It was after around eleven days of culture that CD4+ T cells were isolated. Two-dose BNT162b2 or mRNA-1273 vaccination was given to participants. The study found no prior SARS-CoV-2 infection in the vaccine recipients, who tested negative for nucleocapsid antibodies. V lost 1 base and J lost 6; bases outside the gene matches: 14. The CDR3 is made up of 19 amino acids. The germline V gene has CDR1 SGHRS and CDR2 YFSETQ. Study-level points and caveats: The authors studied few convalescent patients and collected no early post-infection timepoints.

This sequence was found in a human donor who received a COVID-19 vaccine. The V and J genes are TRBV5-1 and TRBJ1-3, with 12 bases matching TRBD1. Sequenced here: CD4+ T cells from PBMCs cultured without peptide, sampled after COVID-19 vaccination. Written as DNA, the CDR3 is TGCGCCAGCAGCTTGACCACGCCGGGACAGGGGGCGCATTCAAACACCATATATTTT. This translates into CASSLTTPGQGAHSNTIYF. Based on the CDR3 plus reference TRBV5-1 and TRBJ1-3, the full variable domain is KAGVTQTPRYLIKTRGQQVTLSCSPISGHRSVSWYQQTPGQGLQFLFEYFSETQRNKGNFPGRFSGRQFSNSRSEMNVSTLELGDSALYLCASSLTTPGQGAHSNTIYFGEGSWLTVV.